This passage covers 2 T cell receptor beta chains from one sample sequenced in a study of Ad26.COV2.S vaccination and SARS-CoV-2 variants. Treatment noted: some 20 received Ad26.COV2.S at low or high dose, single or two shots; several received placebo; per-sample allocation not given. Following the first vaccine or placebo injection, samples were taken on day 63. Sequenced by immunoSEQ multiplex PCR; TCRdb stores in-frame clones only, minus some. The top ten hold around 6.1% of the sample, which has roughly 350,000 clones, about 87% seen once. Sequencing was performed on peripheral blood, taken in a trial of Ad26.COV2.S vaccine versus placebo. These receptors originate from a person aged 18-65 years who received the Ad26.COV2.S COVID-19 vaccine or a placebo.

The chain employs TRBV14 and TRBJ1-2; a possible D gene is TRBD1 (5 bases). The CDR3 sequence is 16 residues long. Per germline, CDR1 SGHDN and CDR2 FVKESK. The V end lost 1 base, the J end lost 1 base, and 13 bases lay between the germline ends. This CDR3 is CASSQGIRGGNYGYTF. CDR3 coding DNA: TGTGCCAGCAGCCAAGGCATTCGTGGGGGTAACTATGGCTACACCTTC.

The chain employs TRBV29-1 and TRBJ2-2; TRBD2 aligns across 7 bases. The CDR3 contains 12 residues. Unmatched junction bases numbered 4, after V lost 7 bases and J lost 5 bases. The germline CDR1 and CDR2 sequences are SQVTM and ANQGSEA. In nucleotides, the CDR3 is TGCAGCGCTGAGGGAGGGACCGGGGAGCTGTTTTTT. As protein: CSAEGGTGELFF.